The 28 T cell receptor beta chains given below trace back to one sample, sequenced in a study of OX40 agonist ivuxolimab in advanced cancers. TCRdb keeps only in-frame clones here, not all; method: immunoSEQ multiplex PCR. The sample gives fewer than 20,000 clones, more than 70% of which show up once; under 0.75% is in the top ten. The input for sequencing was CD4+ or CD8+ T cells sorted from blood, taken in a trial of the OX40 agonist ivuxolimab. These receptor sequences come from an adult with an advanced solid tumor such as melanoma, head and neck, liver or kidney cancer.

The chain recombines TRBV19 with TRBJ1-2; D possibly corresponds to TRBD1 (5 bases). The CDR3 is 15 amino acids. Looked up from germline, CDR1 is LNHDA and CDR2 is SQIVND (reference sequence). V was clipped by 5 bases and J by 8 bases, with 21 bases between them. The CDR3 is CASSSTWVGRLGYTF. For the CDR3, the DNA is TGTGCCAGTAGTTCGACCTGGGTGGGGCGCCTCGGCTACACCTTC.

The sample holds one count of this clone. The V and J genes are TRBV6-1 and TRBJ1-2; D perhaps matches TRBD1 (6 bases). CDR1 and CDR2 from the germline V gene are MNHNS and SASEGT. V dropped 7 bases and J dropped 4 bases, with 13 bases sitting between them. This CDR3 has 13 residues. The CDR3 DNA reads TGTGCCAGCATCCGGACAGAGCTCTATGGCTACACCTTC. Amino acid sequence: CASIRTELYGYTF.

This clone was recorded only once. The chain is built from TRBV29-1 and TRBJ1-1, with D unresolved. V lost 5 bases and J 7 bases, leaving 20 bases between the germline ends. Germline assignment: CDR1 SQVTM and CDR2 ANQGSEA. This CDR3 region has 14 residues. DNA for the CDR3: TGCAGCGTTATACACACGGTCGGGGAGAATGAAGCTTTCTTT. This sequence encodes CSVIHTVGENEAFF.

The gene calls are TRBV30 and TRBJ2-3, with D possibly TRBD2 on 5 matching bases. Germline lookup yields CDR1 GTSNPN and CDR2 SVGIG (reference sequence). The CDR3 is 15 residues long. V lost 1 base and J lost 5, with 16 bases in between. CDR3 in amino acids: CAWSAGLAGIDTQYF. In DNA form, the CDR3 reads TGTGCCTGGAGTGCCGGACTCGCCGGTATAGATACGCAGTATTTT. Full variable domain (missing parts from reference TRBV30 and TRBJ2-3): SQTIHQWPATLVQPVGSPLSLECTVEGTSNPNLYWYRQAAGRGLQLLFYSVGIGQISSEVPQNLSASRPQDRQFILSSKKLLLSDSGFYLCAWSAGLAGIDTQYFGPGTRLTVL.

This clone was picked up a small number of times. The chain joins TRBV30 to TRBJ1-1; D not certain. CDR3 size: 9 residues. The germline CDR1 and CDR2 sequences are GTSNPN and SVGIG (reference sequence). Trimming took off 4 bases at V and 6 bases at J, with 3 bases between the two ends. CDR3 nucleotides: TGTGCCTGGAATCCTGAAGCTTTCTTT. It codes for CAWNPEAFF. Based on the CDR3 plus reference TRBV30 and TRBJ1-1, the full variable domain is SQTIHQWPATLVQPVGSPLSLECTVEGTSNPNLYWYRQAAGRGLQLLFYSVGIGQISSEVPQNLSASRPQDRQFILSSKKLLLSDSGFYLCAWNPEAFFGQGTRLTVV.

The genes are TRBV10-3 and TRBJ2-7; 8 positions match TRBD2. V was pared by 2 bases and J by 6 bases, with 6 bases of the junction left unmatched. The germline CDR1 and CDR2 sequences are ENHRY and SYGVKD. The CDR3 spans 14 residues. CDR3 sequence: CAISEQAGGGEQYF. Written as DNA, the CDR3 is TGTGCCATCAGTGAGCAGGCGGGAGGTGGCGAGCAGTACTTC.

This chain connects TRBV19 to TRBJ2-7; 10 bases line up with TRBD2. The CDR3 spans 15 residues. V was pared by 6 bases and J by 1 base, with 6 bases of the junction left unmatched. CDR1 and CDR2 (germline): LNHDA, SQIVND (reference sequence). CDR3 bases: TGTGCCAGTAGAAATAGCGGGAGGACATCCTACGAGCAGTACTTC. Its protein product is CASRNSGRTSYEQYF.

The chain recombines TRBV6-5 with TRBJ2-3, with a possible D match to TRBD2 (5 bases). CDR1 is MNHEY, CDR2 SVGAGI, per germline. Trimming stripped 8 bases from V and 8 bases from J, with 14 bases between. CDR3 size: 12 residues. CDR3 residues: CASRRGVGTQYF. In DNA form, the CDR3 reads TGTGCCAGCCGCCGGGGAGTTGGTACGCAGTATTTT.

The rearrangement joins TRBV14 to TRBJ2-5; the match to TRBD2 covers 10 bases. From germline, CDR1 is SGHDN and CDR2 FVKESK. The CDR3 loop spans 15 amino acids. J lost 11 bases, V lost 1 base, and 10 bases had no gene match. Here the CDR3 DNA reads TGTGCCAGCAGCCAAGCACTAGCGGGGCCGGGGGAGCAGTACTTC. Translation: CASSQALAGPGEQYF.

CDR3 region: CASSPSGSTNGELFF. CDR3 bases: TGTGCCAGCAGCCCTAGCGGGAGTACGAACGGGGAGCTGTTTTTT. The J gene is TRBJ2-2, the V gene TRBV6-1, with 10 bases matching TRBD2. Germline CDR1 and CDR2: MNHNS and SASEGT. The CDR3 is made up of 15 amino acids. The V segment lost 6 bases and the J segment 7 bases; nucleotides outside the gene matches: 8.

This chain joins TRBV5-1 and TRBJ2-5; the D call may be TRBD1 or TRBD2 (5 bases each). The CDR3 is made up of 14 amino acids. Trimming took 7 bases from V and 3 from J, leaving 16 bases between them. Germline CDR1 and CDR2: SGHRS and YFSETQ. The DNA of the CDR3 is TGCGCCAGCTCCTTTCTAGGGACCGAAGAGACCCAGTACTTC. Protein sequence: CASSFLGTEETQYF.

The chain couples TRBV6-1 to TRBJ1-5, with D possibly being TRBD1 (6 bases). The V end lost 4 bases, the J end lost 5 bases, and 21 bases lay between the germline ends. The V gene's germline CDR1 is MNHNS and CDR2 SASEGT. The CDR3 runs 17 residues. The CDR3 is CASSAPPGAGLYQPQHF. DNA for the CDR3: TGTGCCAGCAGTGCCCCGCCGGGGGCAGGGTTATATCAGCCCCAGCATTTT.

This clone has a handful of counts. The CDR3 reads CASSQSIHRGKDEQYF. The CDR3 nucleotides read TGCGCCAGCAGTCAATCGATCCACAGGGGTAAGGACGAGCAGTACTTC. The gene calls are TRBV23-1 and TRBJ2-7, with 7 bases that match TRBD1. TRBV23-1 is noted as an ORF with a role that remains uncertain. CDR3 length: 16 amino acids. J gave up 5 bases and V 0 bases, and 10 bases lay outside the gene matches.

J is TRBJ1-1 and V is TRBV6-1; the D is unclear. Between the trimmed V and J ends, which lost 6 bases and 8 bases, there was a span of 13 bases. The CDR3 covers 12 residues. CDR1 is MNHNS, CDR2 SASEGT, per germline. The CDR3 region is CASRHKGSEAFF. CDR3 in DNA: TGTGCCAGCAGGCATAAGGGCAGCGAAGCTTTCTTT.

The chain has TRBV6-1 and TRBJ2-1; D unresolved. CDR3 length: 14 amino acids. Deletions cut 1 base from V and 2 bases from J, with 6 bases between. The germline V gene encodes CDR1 MNHNS and CDR2 SASEGT. This CDR3 is CASSEDPAYNEQFF. The CDR3 bases are TGTGCCAGCAGTGAAGACCCGGCCTACAATGAGCAGTTCTTC.

The V call is TRBV6-1, the J call TRBJ2-5; TRBD2 matches 7 bases. Germline trimming cut 11 bases from V and 4 bases from J; bases unmatched to any gene: 10. The CDR3 totals 13 residues. Germline CDR1 is MNHNS and CDR2 is SASEGT. In nucleotides, the CDR3 is TGTGCCGGGGGGGTTGGGATTGGAGAGACCCAGTACTTC. Protein sequence: CAGGVGIGETQYF.

DNA for the CDR3: TGTGCCAGCAGTATGAAGGGGTTCGGGACAGGGTGGAACGAGCAGTACTTC. Protein sequence: CASSMKGFGTGWNEQYF. The rearrangement links TRBV5-5 to TRBJ2-7, with 9 bases matching TRBD1. V gave up 5 bases and J gave up 5 bases; unmatched junction bases: 17. This CDR3 has 17 amino acids. Germline V gives CDR1 SGHKS, CDR2 YYEKEE (reference sequence).

This rearrangement joins TRBV7-9 to TRBJ2-1; 8 positions agree with TRBD1. The CDR3 runs to 15 residues. V was clipped by 0 bases and J by 8 bases; unmatched bases: 6. From germline, CDR1 is SEHNR and CDR2 FQNEAQ (reference sequence). CDR3 nucleotide sequence: TGTGCCAGCAGCTTAGCACTGGCAGGGGGCTATGAGCAGTTCTTC. Translating it yields CASSLALAGGYEQFF.

The chain employs TRBV7-9 and TRBJ2-2, with 7 bases identical to TRBD2. The V gene's germline CDR1 is SEHNR and CDR2 FQNEAQ (reference sequence). The V gene end was trimmed by 4 bases and the J gene end by 13 bases; junction bases not matched to a gene: 12. The CDR3 length is 14 residues. DNA for the CDR3: TGTGCCAGCAGCTCCTCCGTATCGGGAGGTTTGCTGTTTTTT. Translating it yields CASSSSVSGGLLFF.

CDR3 sequence: CASRVQGRGEQFF. The CDR3, as DNA: TGTGCCAGCAGGGTCCAGGGGCGCGGTGAGCAGTTCTTC. The genes are TRBV5-4 and TRBJ2-1, with TRBD1 as a possible D gene (6 bases). Trimming took 5 bases from V and 9 from J, leaving 15 bases between them. This CDR3 contains 13 residues. Germline loops: CDR1 SGHNT, CDR2 YYREEE (reference sequence).

This clone was counted only a few times. The rearrangement uses TRBV5-6 and TRBJ1-6, with D unresolved. CDR1 is SGHDT, CDR2 YYEEEE, per germline. There are 14 residues in the CDR3. Trimming shortened V by 1 base and J by 11 bases, and 13 bases separated the two germline ends. The CDR3 DNA sequence: TGTGCCAGCAGCTTGAGGACGCTTAGGGCACCCCTCCACTTT. Translated: CASSLRTLRAPLHF.

The chain employs TRBV7-9 and TRBJ2-7; TRBD2 is a possible D gene (6 bases). The CDR3 length is 12 residues. The germline V gene has CDR1 SEHNR and CDR2 FQNEAQ (reference sequence). V shed 2 bases and J shed 7 bases, with 9 bases lying between them. CDR3 bases: TGTGCCAGCAGCTTACTAGCGATTGAGCAGTACTTC. The encoded protein is CASSLLAIEQYF.

V gene TRBV2 combines with J gene TRBJ1-5; D uncertain. Germline V gene lookup returns CDR1 SNHLY and CDR2 FYNNEI. The CDR3 covers 14 residues. V gave up 6 bases and J gave up 0 bases, with 9 bases separating them. The CDR3 spells CASRTGLSNQPQHF. DNA of the CDR3: TGTGCCAGCAGGACGGGCCTTAGCAATCAGCCCCAGCATTTT.

V usage is TRBV14 and J usage is TRBJ2-5; D perhaps matches TRBD2 (6 bases). The J call may be wrong; the DNA end is better matched by TRBJ2-7. The CDR3 totals 15 residues. CDR1 SGHDN and CDR2 FVKESK come from the germline V gene. CDR3 DNA: TGTGCCAGCAGCCAAGGACACGGAGGGTCCTACGAGCAGTACTTC. Encoded protein: CASSQGHGGSYEQYF.

J is TRBJ2-6 and V is TRBV5-1; D is uncertain. The CDR3 has 13 residues. V lost 2 bases, J lost 0 bases, and 0 bases lay in between. Germline CDR1 is SGHRS and CDR2 is YFSETQ. The CDR3 coding sequence is TGCGCCAGCAGCTTCTCTGGGGCCAACGTCCTGACTTTC. This gives the protein CASSFSGANVLTF. The full variable domain, completed using reference TRBV5-1 and TRBJ2-6, is KAGVTQTPRYLIKTRGQQVTLSCSPISGHRSVSWYQQTPGQGLQFLFEYFSETQRNKGNFPGRFSGRQFSNSRSEMNVSTLELGDSALYLCASSFSGANVLTFGAGSRLTVL.

This clone was seen a single time. This sequence joins TRBV30 and TRBJ1-2; D gene ambiguous. This CDR3 spans 13 amino acids. Trimming took 0 bases from V and 7 from J, leaving 12 bases between them. CDR1 is GTSNPN and CDR2 is SVGIG in the germline V gene (reference sequence). In DNA, the CDR3 is TGTGCCTGGAGTGTGGGTGGAAGTGTTGGCTACACCTTC. Protein sequence: CAWSVGGSVGYTF.

The gene calls are TRBV6-1 and TRBJ1-3; D uncertain. This CDR3 has 14 amino acids. CDR1 is MNHNS, CDR2 SASEGT, per germline. V shed 7 bases and J shed 4 bases, with 14 bases lying between them. The CDR3, as DNA: TGTGCCAGCACAAGGAAACAGATAGGAAACACCATATATTTT. It yields the protein CASTRKQIGNTIYF.

Only one count was recorded for this clone. The chain employs TRBV15 and TRBJ2-3; 7 nucleotides match TRBD2. Germline CDR1 reads LNHNV; CDR2 reads YYDKDF (reference sequence). The J segment lost 1 base and the V segment lost 7 bases, leaving 5 bases of the junction unmatched. This CDR3 has 14 amino acids. The CDR3 loop reads CATKSGAGTDTQYF. The CDR3 nucleotides read TGTGCCACCAAGAGCGGGGCAGGCACAGATACGCAGTATTTT.